These 27 T cell receptor beta chains originate from one sample sequenced in a study of low-dose radiotherapy and immunotherapy resistance in tumors. TRAV- and TRBV-specific primers primed first-strand cDNA, covering alpha and beta chains. Both a constant-region primer and a V-primer adapter served to amplify TCRs across roughly 22 PCR cycles. Each CDR3 protein gets one entry after TCRdb re-called the reads with MiXCR. The sample lists fewer than 110,000 distinct CDR3 sequences, about a fifth occurring once. Specified time point: after trial treatment. Treatment noted: LDRT plus nivolumab, ipilimumab, low-dose cyclophosphamide and aspirin (RACIN trial). Sequenced material: PBMCs, taken after low-dose radiotherapy plus immunotherapy. These TCRs come from a male donor with prostate cancer.

As concerns this clonotype: This sequence is one base from a far larger clone and is likely a read error. It is unclear where the CDR3 begins or ends on the DNA, so no DNA is shown, and the CDR3 is as TCRdb lists it. The chain recombines TRBV26 with TRBJ1-2. TRBV26 is a pseudogene. From its first to its last residue, the CDR3 has 16 amino acids. CDR3: CASTPVGTGAIYGYTF.

As to this clonotype: One base separates it from a far larger clone, so it is likely a read error. This rearrangement joins TRBV27 to TRBJ2-7; tentatively, D is TRBD2 (6 bases). Trimming pared 6 bases from V and 6 bases from J, leaving 21 bases between. Germline CDR1 and CDR2: MNHEY and SMNVEV (reference sequence). This CDR3 has 15 residues. CDR3 DNA: TGTGCCAGCAGCTCGGGAGATTTTAGGGGCTTCGAGCAGTACTTC. Translating gives CASSSGDFRGFEQYF.

This clonotype was observed many times. The chain employs TRBV5-1 and TRBJ2-1; D uncertain. Germline values: CDR1 SGHRS, CDR2 YFSETQ. Deletions cut 1 base from V and 4 bases from J, with 6 bases between. This CDR3 spans 13 amino acids. CDR3 residues: CASSLRQYNEQFF. The CDR3 DNA sequence: TGCGCCAGCAGCTTGCGCCAATACAATGAGCAGTTCTTC.

Note on this clonotype: This likely traces to a read error, being one base from a far larger clone. CDR3 protein: CASSPSDRASDEQFF. The CDR3 DNA reads as TGCGCCAGCAGCCCATCGGACAGGGCATCGGACGAGCAGTTCTTC. The chain has TRBV5-1 and TRBJ2-1; TRBD1 matches 8 bases. The V gene's germline CDR1 is SGHRS and CDR2 YFSETQ. V trimming: 4 bases; J trimming: 10 bases; junction bases outside the gene matches: 13. The CDR3 extends over 15 amino acids. Complete variable domain (other parts from reference TRBV5-1 and TRBJ2-1): KAGVTQTPRYLIKTRGQQVTLSCSPISGHRSVSWYQQTPGQGLQFLFEYFSETQRNKGNFPGRFSGRQFSNSRSEMNVSTLELGDSALYLCASSPSDRASDEQFFGPGTRLTVL.

This clonotype has at least ten counts. J is TRBJ2-2 and V is TRBV9; D perhaps matches TRBD2 (6 bases). Germline lookup yields CDR1 SGDLS and CDR2 YYNGEE. Trimming took off 1 base at V and 5 bases at J, with 12 bases between the two ends. The CDR3 has 15 residues. DNA for the CDR3: TGTGCCAGCAGCGTATCGGAGGGGCCGACCGGGGAGCTGTTTTTT. Its translation is CASSVSEGPTGELFF.

The chain has TRBV5-1 and TRBJ2-1; possible D gene TRBD1, 6 bases. CDR3 size: 15 residues. Trimming shortened V by 1 base and J by 2 bases, and 10 bases separated the two germline ends. Per the germline V gene, CDR1 is SGHRS and CDR2 is YFSETQ. The CDR3 bases are TGCGCCAGCAGCTTGCGAGGGGGTGCCTACAATGAGCAGTTCTTC. As protein: CASSLRGGAYNEQFF.

This clonotype was observed at least ten times. V is TRBV4-2 and J is TRBJ2-7; TRBD1 is a possible D gene (5 bases). Trimming stripped 3 bases from V and 5 bases from J, with 8 bases between. Germline values: CDR1 LGHNA, CDR2 YNFKEQ. The CDR3 totals 12 residues. This CDR3 reads CASSHGRDEQYF. The DNA of the CDR3 is TGTGCCAGCAGCCACGGCAGGGACGAGCAGTACTTC.

This clonotype was counted at least ten times. V is TRBV5-6 and J is TRBJ2-5; maybe TRBD1 (6 bases). V gave up 4 bases and J gave up 5 bases, with 12 bases separating them. Germline V lookup: CDR1 SGHDT, CDR2 YYEEEE. CDR3 length: 13 amino acids. CDR3 nucleotides: TGTGCCAGCAGCAAGATTAGGGGGGAGACCCAGTACTTC. Its translation: CASSKIRGETQYF.

This clonotype occurred many times. The chain uses TRBV9 and TRBJ2-5; D tentatively fits TRBD1 or TRBD2 (6 bases each). Germline assignment: CDR1 SGDLS and CDR2 YYNGEE. The V end was cut by 2 bases, the J end by 2 bases, with 16 bases between. The CDR3 loop spans 16 amino acids. The CDR3 sequence is CASSVGGRSLQETQYF. In DNA form, the CDR3 reads TGTGCCAGCAGCGTTGGGGGGCGCAGCCTACAAGAGACCCAGTACTTC.

Remarks on this clonotype: A far larger clone is off by one base, so a read error is likely. V gene TRBV15 combines with J gene TRBJ2-1, with D possibly being TRBD1 (5 bases). This CDR3 region has 15 residues. V dropped 5 bases and J dropped 6 bases, with 17 bases sitting between them. Germline V gene data show CDR1 as LNHNV and CDR2 as YYDKDF (reference sequence). DNA for the CDR3: TGTGCCACCAGCCGGAGTGGGGCGCAGAGCAATGAGCAGTTCTTC. It yields the protein CATSRSGAQSNEQFF.

This clonotype came up many times. The J gene is TRBJ2-2, the V gene TRBV6-1, with no clear D. From germline, CDR1 is MNHNS and CDR2 SASEGT. V was shortened by 7 bases and J by 0 bases, with 15 bases between the two germline ends. The CDR3 is 16 residues long. CDR3 DNA: TGTGCCAGCACCGAAGGCCCCTATACGAACACCGGGGAGCTGTTTTTT. Protein sequence: CASTEGPYTNTGELFF.

There are many counts of this clonotype. The chain employs TRBV3-1 and TRBJ2-5; D is tentatively TRBD1 or TRBD2 (6 bases each). Germline lookup yields CDR1 LGHDT and CDR2 YNNKEL (reference sequence). The CDR3 is 16 amino acids. V lost 4 bases to trimming and J lost 0 bases, with 15 bases between them. The CDR3 DNA sequence: TGTGCCAGCAGCCGTCGGGGGCCCCAGTACCAAGAGACCCAGTACTTC. Amino acid sequence: CASSRRGPQYQETQYF.

This clonotype was seen ten or more times. V usage is TRBV2 and J usage is TRBJ1-2, with no clear D. This CDR3 region has 14 residues. V lost 8 bases to trimming and J lost 3 bases, with 16 bases between them. Germline V lookup: CDR1 SNHLY, CDR2 FYNNEI. The CDR3 DNA is TGTGCCAGCTGTCAACCCCCACTGGACTATGGCTACACCTTC. Protein sequence: CASCQPPLDYGYTF.

This clonotype has at least ten counts. The chain uses TRBV6-5 and TRBJ2-7; perhaps TRBD1 as D (6 bases). V lost 6 bases and J lost 1, with 10 bases in between. CDR1 and CDR2 from the germline V gene are MNHEY and SVGAGI. This CDR3 comprises 13 residues. CDR3 region: CASSPGQSYEQYF. Written as DNA, the CDR3 is TGTGCCAGCAGCCCCGGACAGTCCTACGAGCAGTACTTC.

This clonotype was seen ten or more times. This chain links TRBV6-1 with TRBJ2-1; 11 bases line up with TRBD2. V trimming: 6 bases; J trimming: 5 bases; junction bases outside the gene matches: 9. Per the germline V gene, CDR1 is MNHNS and CDR2 is SASEGT. The CDR3 runs 16 residues. The CDR3 sequence is CASSRLAGRPNNEQFF. As DNA, the CDR3 is TGTGCCAGCAGCAGACTAGCGGGGAGACCCAACAATGAGCAGTTCTTC.

Remarks on this clonotype: A far larger clone is only one base removed, so a read error is likely. Written as DNA, the CDR3 is TGTGCCAGCAGTTACTCGGACCTCGCCTACGAGCAGTTCTTC. As protein: CASSYSDLAYEQFF. The chain carries TRBV6-5 and TRBJ2-1; D gene uncertain. This CDR3 spans 14 amino acids. V lost 0 bases and J 10 bases, leaving 13 bases between the germline ends. The germline V gene encodes CDR1 MNHEY and CDR2 SVGAGI.

Concerning this clonotype: This likely reflects a read error, since a far larger clone is one base away. The chain links TRBV21-1 to TRBJ2-6; no check of the table's D call, TRBD1, against the DNA was made. TRBV21-1 is marked as a pseudogene. This CDR3 region has 19 residues. The CDR3 region is CASSQLACPVCGRANVLTF. CDR3 nucleotides: TGCGCCAGCAGTCAATTGGCTTGCCCGGTTTGTGGGCGGGCCAACGTCCTGACTTTC.

This clonotype was picked up many times. The chain has TRBV6-1 and TRBJ1-1, with TRBD1 as a possible D gene (5 bases). The V and J ends lost 7 bases and 5 bases respectively, with 14 bases between them. Germline assignment: CDR1 MNHNS and CDR2 SASEGT. The CDR3 length is 13 residues. CDR3 amino acids: CASKPTDRTEAFF. The CDR3 coding sequence is TGTGCCAGCAAACCGACAGACAGAACTGAAGCTTTCTTT.

This clonotype was counted many times. The chain employs TRBV10-3 and TRBJ2-1; 8 nucleotides line up with TRBD1. The V gene end was trimmed by 6 bases and the J gene end by 3 bases; junction bases not matched to a gene: 13. This CDR3 is 17 amino acids long. CDR1 and CDR2 (germline): ENHRY, SYGVKD. CDR3 region: CAIRGQGGENFYNEQFF. Here the CDR3 DNA reads TGTGCCATCAGAGGACAGGGCGGGGAAAACTTCTACAATGAGCAGTTCTTC.

This clonotype was seen ten or more times. The chain combines TRBV27 with TRBJ1-2; D remains ambiguous. V lost 3 bases to trimming and J lost 6 bases, with 11 bases between them. The CDR3 extends over 13 amino acids. Germline V gives CDR1 MNHEY, CDR2 SMNVEV (reference sequence). The CDR3 spells CASSLAGWDGYTF. For the CDR3, the DNA is TGTGCCAGCAGTTTGGCCGGGTGGGATGGCTACACCTTC.

In regard to this clonotype: This sequence may be a read error, since a much larger clone differs from it by one base. This sequence joins TRBV18 and TRBJ1-2, with unresolved D. The germline V gene encodes CDR1 KGHSH and CDR2 LQKENI. The CDR3 loop spans 13 amino acids. Trimming cost V 5 bases and J 6 bases, with 13 bases left between them. CDR3 DNA: TGTGCCAGCTCATCGGACTCCAGTGATGGCTACACCTTC. Translation gives CASSSDSSDGYTF.

This clonotype was recorded at least ten times. The CDR3 sequence is CATTQGSRTDTQYF. The CDR3 nucleotides read TGTGCCACCACCCAGGGGAGCCGCACAGATACGCAGTATTTT. The chain couples TRBV19 to TRBJ2-3, with a possible D match to TRBD1 (6 bases). V gave up 10 bases and J gave up 1 base, with 15 bases separating them. Per the germline V gene, CDR1 is LNHDA and CDR2 is SQIVND (reference sequence). CDR3 length: 14 residues.

This clonotype was recorded many times. The gene calls are TRBV4-2 and TRBJ2-3, with D unresolved. The CDR3 loop spans 15 amino acids. V was pared by 1 base and J by 4 bases, with 12 bases between. CDR1 and CDR2 (germline): LGHNA, YNFKEQ. The CDR3 protein is CASSQGTAESDTQYF. The CDR3 DNA sequence: TGTGCCAGCAGCCAAGGGACCGCGGAGTCAGATACGCAGTATTTT.

This sequence joins TRBV5-1 and TRBJ2-5; 13 positions agree with TRBD2. CDR1 and CDR2 (germline): SGHRS, YFSETQ. The V and J ends lost 4 bases and 4 bases, in that order; junction bases with no gene match: 7. The CDR3 runs to 16 residues. The CDR3 loop is CASSLKTSGGTETQYF. The CDR3 DNA reads TGCGCCAGCAGCCTCAAGACTAGCGGGGGGACAGAGACCCAGTACTTC.

This clonotype was counted many times. As DNA, the CDR3 is TGTGCCAGCAGCCTTCTTTTGCACGCTGAAGCTTTCTTT. This gives the protein CASSLLLHAEAFF. The chain is built from TRBV3-1 and TRBJ1-1; D is unclear. Per the germline V gene, CDR1 is LGHDT and CDR2 is YNNKEL (reference sequence). Trimming cost V 4 bases and J 6 bases, with 12 bases left between them. This CDR3 has 13 residues.

This clonotype was counted many times. CDR3 nucleotide sequence: TGTGCCAGCAGCAACCAAGAGGTAGGGGAAGCTTTCTTT. This codes for CASSNQEVGEAFF. V gene TRBV7-9 combines with J gene TRBJ1-1; no clear D gene. CDR3 size: 13 residues. Germline V gene sequence: CDR1 SEHNR, CDR2 FQNEAQ (reference sequence). V was clipped by 5 bases and J by 8 bases, with 15 bases between them.

This clonotype has a count of ten or more. This CDR3 is CASSPHGQGAVDEQFF. The DNA of the CDR3 is TGTGCCAGCAGCCCCCATGGACAGGGGGCGGTGGATGAGCAGTTCTTC. This chain links TRBV6-6 with TRBJ2-1, with 11 bases lining up with TRBD1. The ends lost 6 bases at V and 8 bases at J; junction bases unmatched: 12. Germline V gene data show CDR1 as MNHNY and CDR2 as SVGAGI (reference sequence). The CDR3 extends over 16 amino acids.